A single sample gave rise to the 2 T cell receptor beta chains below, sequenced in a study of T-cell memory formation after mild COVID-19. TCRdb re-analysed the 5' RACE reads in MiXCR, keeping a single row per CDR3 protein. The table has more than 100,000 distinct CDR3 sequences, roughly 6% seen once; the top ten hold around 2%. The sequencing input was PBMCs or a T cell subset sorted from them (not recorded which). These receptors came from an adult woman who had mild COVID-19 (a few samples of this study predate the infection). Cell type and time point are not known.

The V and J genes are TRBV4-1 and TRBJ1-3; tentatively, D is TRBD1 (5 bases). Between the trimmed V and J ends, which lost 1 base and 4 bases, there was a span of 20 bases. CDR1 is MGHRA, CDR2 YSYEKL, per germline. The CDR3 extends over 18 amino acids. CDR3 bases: TGCGCCAGCAGCCAAGGGAGGGGAGCCGGAGGATCCGGAAACACCATATATTTT. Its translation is CASSQGRGAGGSGNTIYF.

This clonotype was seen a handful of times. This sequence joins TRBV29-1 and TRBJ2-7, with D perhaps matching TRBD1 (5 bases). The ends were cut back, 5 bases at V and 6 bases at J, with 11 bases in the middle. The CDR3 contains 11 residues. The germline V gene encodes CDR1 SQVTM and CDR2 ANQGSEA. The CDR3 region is CSVTLGAEQYF. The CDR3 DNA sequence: TGCAGCGTTACTCTAGGGGCCGAGCAGTACTTC.